The 13 T cell receptor beta chains reported below all come from one sample, sequenced in a study of early T cells in non-severe SARS-CoV-2 infection. TCRdb recomputed calls from the 5' RACE reads with MiXCR, one row per CDR3 protein. The repertoire holds tens of thousands of distinct CDR3 sequences, with 14% as singletons. The sequencing input was whole blood. The receptor source for this set is an adult who was a healthcare worker with PCR-confirmed SARS-CoV-2 infection or an uninfected control (not recorded which).

This chain uses TRBV28 with TRBJ2-7, with D possibly matching TRBD1 (6 bases). CDR1 and CDR2 (germline): MDHEN, SYDVKM. Trimming cost V 5 bases and J 0 bases, with 11 bases left between them. This CDR3 contains 14 residues. The CDR3 DNA is TGTGCCAGCAGTCCCGGGACAAACTCCTACGAGCAGTACTTC. It is translated as CASSPGTNSYEQYF. The whole variable domain, filled in from reference TRBV28 and TRBJ2-7, reads DVKVTQSSRYLVKRTGEKVFLECVQDMDHENMFWYRQDPGLGLRLIYFSYDVKMKEKGDIPEGYSVSREKKERFSLILESASTNQTSMYLCASSPGTNSYEQYFGPGTRLTVT.

The chain links TRBV6-2 or TRBV6-3 to TRBJ2-3, with TRBD1 identical over 9 bases. The CDR3 is made up of 15 amino acids. The germline V gene encodes CDR1 MNHEY and CDR2 SVGEGT. V was pared by 8 bases and J by 6 bases, with 12 bases of the junction left unmatched. CDR3 protein: CASQTGTGQLDTQYF. CDR3 nucleotides: TGTGCCAGCCAGACCGGGACAGGGCAATTGGATACGCAGTATTTT.

This clonotype was seen a few times. The chain carries TRBV2 and TRBJ2-1, with TRBD2 identical over 9 bases. V lost 2 bases and J lost 4; bases outside the gene matches: 0. This CDR3 region has 14 residues. Germline values: CDR1 SNHLY, CDR2 FYNNEI. The CDR3 DNA reads TGTGCCAGCAGTGAACTAGCGGGGTACAATGAGCAGTTCTTC. Its translation: CASSELAGYNEQFF.

The CDR3 spells CSARSQSTDTQYF. The CDR3 DNA reads TGCAGTGCTAGATCGCAGAGCACAGATACGCAGTATTTT. This rearrangement joins TRBV20-1 to TRBJ2-3; D uncertain. CDR3 length equals 13 residues. The germline gives CDR1 DFQATT, CDR2 SNEGSKA (reference sequence). The V end was cut by 2 bases, the J end by 0 bases, with 6 bases between.

This clonotype was recorded at least ten times. V and J are TRBV3-1 and TRBJ1-4; D is unresolved. The CDR3 runs 17 residues. V was trimmed by 0 bases and J by 0 bases, leaving 11 bases between them. Per the germline V gene, CDR1 is LGHDT and CDR2 is YNNKEL (reference sequence). In DNA, the CDR3 is TGTGCCAGCAGCCAAGAATGGACGGAGGCAACTAATGAAAAACTGTTTTTT. It yields the protein CASSQEWTEATNEKLFF.

The rearrangement uses TRBV6-6 and TRBJ2-3; 7 nucleotides line up with TRBD1. Losses at the gene ends were 0 bases for V and 4 bases for J; bases not matched to a gene: 7. CDR3 length equals 16 residues. Germline loops: CDR1 MNHNY, CDR2 SVGAGI (reference sequence). The CDR3 sequence is CASSYSVRDRADTQYF. The DNA of the CDR3 is TGTGCCAGCAGTTACTCGGTTCGGGACAGAGCAGATACGCAGTATTTT.

This clonotype has ten or more counts. The chain joins TRBV6-5 to TRBJ1-2; D gene ambiguous. V dropped 0 bases and J dropped 4 bases, with 9 bases sitting between them. Germline loops: CDR1 MNHEY, CDR2 SVGAGI. There are 14 residues in the CDR3. CDR3 DNA: TGTGCCAGCAGTTACTCAAGGGAGACCTATGGCTACACCTTC. Encoded protein: CASSYSRETYGYTF.

This clonotype came up many times. V is TRBV11-2 and J is TRBJ2-4, with 11 positions matching TRBD1. Germline CDR1 reads SGHAT; CDR2 reads FQNNGV. The V gene end was trimmed by 5 bases and the J gene end by 0 bases; junction bases not matched to a gene: 12. The CDR3 loop spans 19 amino acids. The CDR3 protein is CASSPTGTGGLSAKNIQYF. For the CDR3, the DNA is TGTGCCAGCAGCCCTACCGGGACAGGGGGACTCTCAGCCAAAAACATTCAGTACTTC.

The chain has TRBV27 and TRBJ2-1, with D perhaps TRBD2 (6 bases). This CDR3 contains 15 residues. The V gene lost 3 bases and the J gene lost 4 bases, with 13 bases spanning the gap. Germline CDR1 reads MNHEY; CDR2 reads SMNVEV (reference sequence). The CDR3 loop reads CASSFSGNPYNEQFF. The CDR3, as DNA: TGTGCCAGCAGTTTTAGCGGAAACCCATACAATGAGCAGTTCTTC.

The chain couples TRBV28 to TRBJ2-7; weak D call: TRBD1 (5 bases). The CDR3 has 13 amino acids. Germline V gene lookup returns CDR1 MDHEN and CDR2 SYDVKM. Trimming took 7 bases from V and 0 from J, leaving 10 bases between them. In DNA, the CDR3 is TGTGCCAGCATGTGGACATGCTCCTACGAGCAGTACTTC. Its protein product is CASMWTCSYEQYF.

This clonotype appeared many times. Written as DNA, the CDR3 is TGTGCCAGCAGCCCGAGTGGAAACACTGAAGCTTTCTTT. This translates into CASSPSGNTEAFF. The chain joins TRBV3-1 to TRBJ1-1, with D unclear. The CDR3 totals 13 residues. V lost 4 bases, J lost 2 bases, and 8 bases lay in between. CDR1 is LGHDT and CDR2 is YNNKEL in the germline V gene (reference sequence).

Turning to this clonotype: A much bigger clone sits one base away, suggesting this may be a read error. This chain connects TRBV6-5 to TRBJ2-7, with a weak D call TRBD2 (6 bases). This CDR3 has 14 residues. Per germline, CDR1 MNHEY and CDR2 SVGAGI. CDR3 region: CASSYTASAYGQYF. DNA for the CDR3: TGTGCCAGCAGTTACACGGCTAGCGCCTACGGGCAGTACTTC.

There are a few counts of this clonotype. V and J are TRBV7-2 and TRBJ2-5; perhaps D is TRBD1 or TRBD2 (5 bases each). The CDR3 is made up of 14 amino acids. Between the trimmed V and J ends, which lost 7 bases and 2 bases, there was a span of 14 bases. The germline CDR1 and CDR2 sequences are SGHTA and FQGNSA. In nucleotides, the CDR3 is TGTGCCAGCAACCTACTGGGACCACAAGAGACCCAGTACTTC. Protein: CASNLLGPQETQYF.